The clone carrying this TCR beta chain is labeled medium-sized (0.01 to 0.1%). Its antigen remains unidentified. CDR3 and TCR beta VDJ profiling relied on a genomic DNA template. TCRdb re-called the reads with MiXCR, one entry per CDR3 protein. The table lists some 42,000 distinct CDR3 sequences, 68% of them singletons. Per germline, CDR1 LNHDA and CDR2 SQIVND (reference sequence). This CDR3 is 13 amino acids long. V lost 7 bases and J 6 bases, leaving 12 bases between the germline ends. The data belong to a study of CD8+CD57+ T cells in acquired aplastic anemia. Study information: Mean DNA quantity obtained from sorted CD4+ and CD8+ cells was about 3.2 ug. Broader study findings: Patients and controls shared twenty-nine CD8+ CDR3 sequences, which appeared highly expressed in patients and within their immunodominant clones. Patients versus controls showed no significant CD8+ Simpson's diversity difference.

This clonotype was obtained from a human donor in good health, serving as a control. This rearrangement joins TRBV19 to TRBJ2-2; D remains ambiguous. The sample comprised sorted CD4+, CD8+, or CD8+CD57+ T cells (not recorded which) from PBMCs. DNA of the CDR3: TGTGCCAGTAAGCCCTCTGGCTCCGGGGAGCTGTTTTTT. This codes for CASKPSGSGELFF.